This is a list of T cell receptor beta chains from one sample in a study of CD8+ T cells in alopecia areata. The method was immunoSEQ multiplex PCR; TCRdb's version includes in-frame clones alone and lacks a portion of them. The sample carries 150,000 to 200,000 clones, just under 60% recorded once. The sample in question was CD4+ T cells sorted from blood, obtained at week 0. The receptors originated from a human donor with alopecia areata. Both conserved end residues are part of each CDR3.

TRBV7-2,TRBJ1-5,CASSYYRGQPQHF
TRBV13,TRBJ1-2,CASSLGPTPNYGYTF
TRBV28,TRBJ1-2,CASSLIENYGYTF
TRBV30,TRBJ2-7,CAWESPYEQYF
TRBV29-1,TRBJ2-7,CSVEETASYEQYF
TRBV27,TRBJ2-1,CASSSPPTGLYHNEQFF
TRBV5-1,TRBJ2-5,CASSETGMQETQYF
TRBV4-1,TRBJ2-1,CASSQHREQFF
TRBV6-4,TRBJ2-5,CASSAQFPVSVSTQYF
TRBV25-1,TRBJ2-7,CASRADHYEQYF
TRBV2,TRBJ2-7,CASSGSVQGSNEQYF
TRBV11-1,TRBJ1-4,CASSSGQGGGNEKLFF
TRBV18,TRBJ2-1,CASSYTRGVEQFF
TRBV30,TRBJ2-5,CAWSVKGETQYF
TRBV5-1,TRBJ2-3,CASSTRTSTDTQYF
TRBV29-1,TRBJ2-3,CSIPAAPDTQYF
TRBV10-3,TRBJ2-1,CAISPGGQEQFF
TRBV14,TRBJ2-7,CASSPIAGNPYEQYF
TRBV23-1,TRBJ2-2,CASSQRGQAVCRTGELFF
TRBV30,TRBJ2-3,CACPLGGSTDTQYF
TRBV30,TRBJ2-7,CAGTSGGSYEQYF
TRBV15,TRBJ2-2,CATSRRQMNTGELFF
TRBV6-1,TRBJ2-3,CASSWDSTDTQYF
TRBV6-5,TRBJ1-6,CASSYGRRRGLLHF
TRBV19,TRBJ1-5,CASSDRVSQPQHF
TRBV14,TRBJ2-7,CASSQGQGVHEQYF